This TCR beta chain appears in the sequencing data of a study of identical twins. In its sample, this clonotype was seen many times. One entry per CDR3 protein, called by TCRdb with MiXCR from the 5' RACE reads. The table shows roughly 240,000 distinct CDR3 sequences, with approximately 7% occurring only once. The CDR3 is 15 amino acids. The germline V gene encodes CDR1 SGHRS and CDR2 YFSETQ. J was trimmed by 5 bases and V by 2 bases; bases with no gene match: 7. The same specimen was also included in a second study, on yellow fever vaccine responses in identical twins.

The sequence came from a woman aged 18-29 years in good health. V usage is TRBV5-1 and J usage is TRBJ1-1; 9 nucleotides align to TRBD1. The specimen sequenced was memory (CD45RO+) T cells sorted from blood. The DNA of the CDR3 is TGCGCCAGCAGCTTACCGGGACAGGGTGGAACTGAAGCTTTCTTT. Protein sequence: CASSLPGQGGTEAFF.